These T cell receptor beta chains were read from a single sample in a study of chemoradiotherapy in HPV16-positive cancers. Sequenced by immunoSEQ multiplex PCR; TCRdb stores in-frame clones only, minus some. The sample carries approximately 52,000 clones, around 90% recorded once. The input for sequencing was blood, taken from a patient who underwent chemoradiotherapy. These receptor sequences come from a human donor with HPV-associated anogenital cancer. Both conserved end residues are part of each CDR3. Each record gives: D gene, CDR3 length, J gene, clone size, V gene, CDR3 protein, CDR3 DNA. The D gene is left open where the match is weak. Where a row states a size, it is once, few, many or the class of an expanded clone; other rows omit it.

D: TRBD2
length: 16
J: TRBJ2-7
size: -
V: TRBV18
CDR3: CASSPRGTSGSYEQYF
DNA: TGTGCCAGCTCGCCTCGTGGGACTAGCGGTTCCTACGAGCAGTACTTC

D: -
length: 16
J: TRBJ2-7
size: -
V: TRBV11-1
CDR3: CASSLGPLDGSYEQYF
DNA: TGTGCCAGCAGCTTGGGACCCTTAGATGGCTCCTACGAGCAGTACTTC

D: -
length: 13
J: TRBJ1-1
size: -
V: TRBV7-9
CDR3: CASSLFANTEAFF
DNA: TGTGCCAGCAGCTTATTCGCGAACACTGAAGCTTTCTTT

D: -
length: 15
J: TRBJ2-7
size: -
V: TRBV6-5
CDR3: CASSSRGVFPGEQYF
DNA: TGTGCCAGCAGTTCACGCGGAGTCTTCCCTGGGGAGCAGTACTTC

D: TRBD1
length: 16
J: TRBJ2-5
size: -
V: TRBV18
CDR3: CASSPRGQSPQETQYF
DNA: TGTGCCAGCTCACCTAGGGGGCAGTCTCCCCAAGAGACCCAGTACTTC

D: -
length: 17
J: TRBJ2-4
size: -
V: TRBV25-1
CDR3: CASSEYWGSPAKNIQYF
DNA: TGTGCCAGCAGTGAATACTGGGGAAGCCCAGCCAAAAACATTCAGTACTTC

D: -
length: 15
J: TRBJ2-7
size: -
V: TRBV5-5
CDR3: CASSFHRDPTYEQYF
DNA: TGTGCCAGCAGCTTCCACCGGGACCCAACCTACGAGCAGTACTTC

D: -
length: 15
J: TRBJ2-5
size: -
V: TRBV29-1
CDR3: CSVEREKGRQETQYF
DNA: TGCAGCGTTGAACGGGAGAAGGGCAGACAAGAGACCCAGTACTTC

D: -
length: 16
J: TRBJ2-1
size: -
V: TRBV6-5
CDR3: CASSYSVGESYNEQFF
DNA: TGTGCCAGCAGTTACTCGGTGGGGGAGTCCTACAATGAGCAGTTCTTC

D: -
length: 12
J: TRBJ1-6
size: -
V: TRBV5-4
CDR3: CASSLDNSPLHF
DNA: TGTGCCAGCAGCTTGGACAATTCACCCCTCCACTTT

D: -
length: 13
J: TRBJ2-2
size: -
V: TRBV6-1
CDR3: CAESQANTGELFF
DNA: TGTGCGGAGAGTCAGGCGAACACCGGGGAGCTGTTTTTT

D: -
length: 13
J: TRBJ1-2
size: -
V: TRBV5-6
CDR3: CASSREAAYGYTF
DNA: TGTGCCAGCAGTCGGGAAGCTGCCTATGGCTACACCTTC

D: -
length: 14
J: TRBJ2-7
size: -
V: TRBV19
CDR3: CASSISGAGVGQYF
DNA: TGTGCCAGTAGTATAAGCGGAGCAGGCGTTGGGCAGTACTTC

D: -
length: 15
J: TRBJ2-2
size: -
V: TRBV19
CDR3: CASSIESRYTGELFF
DNA: TGTGCCAGTAGTATTGAGTCCAGATACACCGGGGAGCTGTTTTTT

D: TRBD1
length: 16
J: TRBJ1-4
size: -
V: TRBV5-1
CDR3: CASSYSPGQMNEKLFF
DNA: TGCGCCAGCAGCTATTCACCGGGACAGATGAATGAAAAACTGTTTTTT

D: -
length: 15
J: TRBJ2-1
size: -
V: TRBV7-3
CDR3: CASSLPGRALNEQFF
DNA: TGTGCCAGCAGCTTACCGGGCAGGGCCCTCAATGAGCAGTTCTTC

D: TRBD1
length: 16
J: TRBJ2-7
size: -
V: TRBV5-1
CDR3: CASSPGGQGLSDEQYF
DNA: TGCGCCAGCAGCCCCGGCGGACAGGGTTTGTCCGACGAGCAGTACTTC

D: -
length: 17
J: TRBJ1-2
size: -
V: TRBV5-1
CDR3: CASSLSPSGTGDYGYTF
DNA: TGCGCCAGCAGCTTGTCACCTTCAGGGACGGGGGACTATGGCTACACCTTC

D: -
length: 14
J: TRBJ1-5
size: -
V: TRBV5-1
CDR3: CASSLEGGDQPQHF
DNA: TGCGCCAGCAGCTTGGAGGGGGGCGATCAGCCCCAGCATTTT

D: -
length: 14
J: TRBJ2-1
size: -
V: TRBV7-9
CDR3: CASSLSEGGNEQFF
DNA: TGTGCCAGCAGCTTAAGTGAGGGGGGGAATGAGCAGTTCTTC

D: TRBD2
length: 19
J: TRBJ2-3
size: -
V: TRBV9
CDR3: CASSEGLAGGGGGTDTQYF
DNA: TGTGCCAGCAGCGAGGGACTAGCGGGAGGGGGTGGTGGAACAGATACGCAGTATTTT

D: TRBD2
length: 16
J: TRBJ2-2
size: -
V: TRBV6-5
CDR3: CASSYGRGGPPGELFF
DNA: TGTGCCAGCAGTTACGGTCGCGGGGGGCCTCCCGGGGAGCTGTTTTTT

D: -
length: 15
J: TRBJ1-3
size: -
V: TRBV5-1
CDR3: CASSLELPGPGTIYF
DNA: TGCGCCAGCAGCTTGGAGCTACCCGGCCCAGGGACCATATATTTT

D: -
length: 15
J: TRBJ2-3
size: -
V: TRBV19
CDR3: CASSISGVRTDTQYF
DNA: TGTGCCAGTAGTATCTCGGGAGTTCGCACAGATACGCAGTATTTT

D: -
length: 12
J: TRBJ2-5
size: -
V: TRBV7-2
CDR3: CASSFYQKTQYF
DNA: TGTGCCAGCAGCTTCTATCAGAAGACCCAGTACTTC

D: -
length: 14
J: TRBJ2-7
size: -
V: TRBV5-1
CDR3: CASSLVGATYEQYF
DNA: TGCGCCAGCAGCTTGGTCGGGGCTACCTACGAGCAGTACTTC

D: TRBD1
length: 15
J: TRBJ1-2
size: -
V: TRBV5-4
CDR3: CASRLTDRPLYGYTF
DNA: TGTGCCAGCAGGCTTACGGACAGGCCGTTGTATGGCTACACCTTC

D: TRBD2
length: 15
J: TRBJ2-5
size: -
V: TRBV4-2
CDR3: CASSQEKRGGETQYF
DNA: TGTGCCAGCAGCCAAGAGAAGCGGGGGGGAGAGACCCAGTACTTC

D: TRBD1
length: 14
J: TRBJ2-7
size: -
V: TRBV6-6
CDR3: CASSLGTGRGEQYF
DNA: TGTGCCAGCAGTTTAGGGACAGGGAGGGGCGAGCAGTACTTC

D: TRBD2
length: 14
J: TRBJ2-7
size: once
V: TRBV5-4
CDR3: CASSTFSGSYEQYF
DNA: TGTGCCAGCAGCACCTTTAGCGGGTCCTACGAGCAGTACTTC

D: -
length: 13
J: TRBJ1-2
size: -
V: TRBV4-3
CDR3: CASSLSQGSGYTF
DNA: TGCGCCAGCAGCCTAAGTCAGGGGAGTGGCTACACCTTC

D: TRBD1
length: 14
J: TRBJ2-7
size: -
V: TRBV7-8
CDR3: CASSPRTGGYEQYF
DNA: TGTGCCAGCAGCCCCCGGACAGGGGGCTACGAGCAGTACTTC

D: -
length: 13
J: TRBJ1-5
size: -
V: TRBV11-2
CDR3: CASSLEGGQPQHF
DNA: TGTGCCAGCAGCTTAGAGGGGGGGCAGCCCCAGCATTTT

D: -
length: 15
J: TRBJ1-1
size: once
V: TRBV7-9
CDR3: CASSYDGPMNTEAFF
DNA: TGTGCCAGCAGCTACGACGGACCCATGAACACTGAAGCTTTCTTT

D: -
length: 16
J: TRBJ2-1
size: -
V: TRBV7-2
CDR3: CASSFRGGGTYNEQFF
DNA: TGTGCCAGCAGCTTCCGAGGAGGCGGTACCTACAATGAGCAGTTCTTC

D: TRBD1
length: 15
J: TRBJ1-1
size: -
V: TRBV5-1
CDR3: CASSLDTGGTAEAFF
DNA: TGCGCCAGCAGCTTGGATACAGGGGGTACCGCTGAAGCTTTCTTT

D: TRBD2
length: 15
J: TRBJ2-1
size: -
V: TRBV4-3
CDR3: CASSRSGGQYNEQFF
DNA: TGCGCCAGCAGCCGTAGCGGGGGGCAGTACAATGAGCAGTTCTTC

D: -
length: 14
J: TRBJ2-3
size: few
V: TRBV29-1
CDR3: CSVEEGGQPDTQYF
DNA: TGCAGCGTTGAGGAAGGGGGACAACCAGATACGCAGTATTTT

D: -
length: 15
J: TRBJ1-4
size: once
V: TRBV6-6
CDR3: CASSPWGATNEKLFF
DNA: TGTGCCAGCTCGCCCTGGGGGGCAACTAATGAAAAACTGTTTTTT

D: -
length: 14
J: TRBJ2-7
size: -
V: TRBV7-9
CDR3: CASSLRRGGGEQYF
DNA: TGTGCCAGCAGCTTAAGGAGGGGAGGGGGCGAGCAGTACTTC

D: -
length: 11
J: TRBJ1-4
size: -
V: TRBV6-1
CDR3: CASSAAEKLFF
DNA: TGTGCCAGCAGCGCTGCCGAAAAACTGTTTTTT

D: -
length: 15
J: TRBJ2-1
size: -
V: TRBV9
CDR3: CASSVDVTGGREQFF
DNA: TGTGCCAGCAGCGTAGACGTAACGGGGGGCCGAGAGCAGTTCTTC

D: -
length: 16
J: TRBJ1-5
size: few
V: TRBV21-1
CDR3: CASSITSTEGNQPQHF
DNA: TGTGCCAGCAGCATTACCTCTACAGAGGGCAATCAGCCCCAGCATTTT

D: TRBD1
length: 13
J: TRBJ2-1
size: -
V: TRBV2
CDR3: CASSLGQEVEQFF
DNA: TGTGCCAGCAGTTTGGGACAGGAGGTTGAGCAGTTCTTC

D: -
length: 15
J: TRBJ1-1
size: -
V: TRBV4-3
CDR3: CASSQDGQGKTEAFF
DNA: TGCGCCAGCAGCCAAGATGGGCAGGGGAAAACTGAAGCTTTCTTT

D: -
length: 13
J: TRBJ1-1
size: once
V: TRBV7-9
CDR3: CASSLSGNTEAFF
DNA: TGTGCCAGCAGCCTATCAGGGAACACTGAAGCTTTCTTT

D: -
length: 18
J: TRBJ2-7
size: -
V: TRBV5-1
CDR3: CASSWRGTLEKEGYEQYF
DNA: TGCGCCAGCAGCTGGCGGGGCACACTCGAAAAGGAGGGATACGAGCAGTACTTC

D: -
length: 13
J: TRBJ2-1
size: -
V: TRBV5-1
CDR3: CASSLDGVNEQFF
DNA: TGCGCCAGCAGCTTGGACGGGGTCAATGAGCAGTTCTTC

D: TRBD2
length: 17
J: TRBJ2-1
size: -
V: TRBV5-8
CDR3: CASSLGFRSGGENEQFF
DNA: TGTGCCAGCAGCTTGGGTTTCCGTAGCGGGGGGGAGAATGAGCAGTTCTTC

D: -
length: 14
J: TRBJ2-7
size: -
V: TRBV5-1
CDR3: CASSLDAGSYEQYF
DNA: TGCGCCAGCAGCTTGGATGCGGGATCGTACGAGCAGTACTTC

D: -
length: 14
J: TRBJ2-5
size: -
V: TRBV5-1
CDR3: CASSLGAGQETQYF
DNA: TGCGCCAGCAGCTTGGGGGCGGGGCAGGAGACCCAGTACTTC

D: -
length: 14
J: TRBJ1-1
size: -
V: TRBV5-1
CDR3: CASTLEGQYTEAFF
DNA: TGCGCCAGCACCTTAGAAGGACAGTACACTGAAGCTTTCTTT

D: TRBD1
length: 16
J: TRBJ2-3
size: -
V: TRBV19
CDR3: CASSPTGTAFTDTQYF
DNA: TGTGCCAGTAGTCCAACCGGGACAGCTTTCACAGATACGCAGTATTTT

D: -
length: 12
J: TRBJ2-5
size: -
V: TRBV7-9
CDR3: CASSFRAETQYF
DNA: TGTGCCAGCAGCTTTAGGGCAGAGACCCAGTACTTC

D: -
length: 15
J: TRBJ1-3
size: -
V: TRBV4-1
CDR3: CASSQDGTSGNTIYF
DNA: TGCGCCAGCAGCCAAGATGGCACATCTGGAAACACCATATATTTT